The 31 T cell receptor beta chains below come from one sample, sequenced in a study of post-analysis software for immune sequencing data. Their specific antigens are unknown. Unique-molecular-identifier-tagged TCR beta cDNA libraries were used. TCRdb ran MiXCR on the PCR reads and lists one entry per CDR3 protein. The table has about half a million distinct CDR3 sequences, around 40% seen once; the top ten hold about an eighth. Points from the study as a whole: There were five or six TRBV segments more frequent in patients than controls, and TRBV5-6, TRBV5-1 and TRBV20-1 were among them.

Sequences were obtained from blood. The receptors stem from a girl between 5 and 17 years old with multiple sclerosis.

J is TRBJ2-1 and V is TRBV7-3; 7 bases are a match to TRBD2. The CDR3 has 14 residues. V dropped 5 bases and J dropped 5; count of bases not matched to a gene: 6. The V gene's germline CDR1 is SGHTA and CDR2 FQGTGA. CDR3 in DNA: TGTGCCAGCAGCCGCATGGCGGGAGACAATGAGCAGTTCTTC. Translating gives CASSRMAGDNEQFF. The whole variable domain, filled in from reference TRBV7-3 and TRBJ2-1, reads GAGVSQTPSNKVTEKGKYVELRCDPISGHTALYWYRQSLGQGPEFLIYFQGTGAADDSGLPNDRFFAVRPEGSVSTLKIQRTERGDSAVYLCASSRMAGDNEQFFGPGTRLTVL.

This clonotype turned up a few times. The V gene is TRBV12-3 or TRBV12-4, the J gene TRBJ1-2, with 7 bases fitting TRBD1. CDR3 length: 16 residues. V gave up 5 bases and J gave up 6 bases; unmatched junction bases: 15. CDR3 region: CASSPRDSGRGNGYTF. The CDR3 DNA follows: TGTGCCAGCAGTCCCCGGGACAGTGGACGAGGGAATGGCTACACCTTC.

This clonotype was counted a few times. The J gene is TRBJ2-7, the V gene TRBV7-2, with 7 nucleotides matching TRBD1. Germline values: CDR1 SGHTA, CDR2 FQGNSA. The J segment lost 0 bases and the V segment lost 6 bases, leaving 8 bases of the junction unmatched. The CDR3 has 15 amino acids. The CDR3 bases are TGTGCCAGCAGGCGACAGGGTGGTGGCTCCTACGAGCAGTACTTC. This sequence encodes CASRRQGGGSYEQYF. The variable domain in full, with the rest retrieved from reference TRBV7-2 and TRBJ2-7, is GAGVSQSPSNKVTEKGKDVELRCDPISGHTALYWYRQSLGQGLEFLIYFQGNSAPDKSGLPSDRFSAERTGGSVSTLTIQRTQQEDSAVYLCASRRQGGGSYEQYFGPGTRLTVT.

The genes are TRBV7-9 and TRBJ2-7; 8 bases map to TRBD1. Germline-derived CDR1 and CDR2 are SEHNR and FQNEAQ (reference sequence). CDR3 length: 15 residues. The ends lost 4 bases at V and 5 bases at J; junction bases unmatched: 10. DNA for the CDR3: TGTGCCAGCAGCTCAACTAGCCGGACAGGGAACGAGCAGTACTTC. Protein sequence: CASSSTSRTGNEQYF. The full variable domain, in which reference TRBV7-9 and TRBJ2-7 provide the parts outside the CDR3, is DTGVSQNPRHKITKRGQNVTFRCDPISEHNRLYWYRQTLGQGPEFLTYFQNEAQLEKSRLLSDRFSAERPKGSFSTLEIQRTEQGDSAMYLCASSSTSRTGNEQYFGPGTRLTVT.

This sequence joins TRBV29-1 and TRBJ1-1, with D perhaps TRBD1 (6 bases). From germline, CDR1 is SQVTM and CDR2 ANQGSEA. This CDR3 contains 13 residues. Deletions cut 4 bases from V and 2 bases from J, with 11 bases between. The CDR3 DNA is TGCAGCGTTGCTAGGGGACAAAACACTGAAGCTTTCTTT. Protein sequence: CSVARGQNTEAFF.

This clonotype was counted only a few times. The V call is TRBV20-1, the J call TRBJ2-5; TRBD2 matches at 7 bases. Germline trimming cut 1 base from V and 0 bases from J; bases unmatched to any gene: 11. From germline, CDR1 is DFQATT and CDR2 SNEGSKA (reference sequence). The CDR3 sequence is 17 residues long. CDR3 coding DNA: TGCAGTGCTAGAGTGGTCCGGACGGGGGGTGACCAAGAGACCCAGTACTTC. Its translation: CSARVVRTGGDQETQYF.

This chain joins TRBV20-1 and TRBJ2-7; 9 bases are shared with TRBD1. V gave up 0 bases and J gave up 2 bases; unmatched junction bases: 5. This CDR3 has 15 amino acids. The germline V gene encodes CDR1 DFQATT and CDR2 SNEGSKA (reference sequence). CDR3 amino acids: CSARETGGLTYEQYF. CDR3 DNA: TGCAGTGCTAGAGAAACAGGGGGCCTCACCTACGAGCAGTACTTC.

On this clonotype: A read error is possible here, since a much larger clone lies one base away. The chain employs TRBV20-1 and TRBJ2-1, with TRBD2 matching 8 bases. Germline V gene data show CDR1 as DFQATT and CDR2 as SNEGSKA (reference sequence). The CDR3 runs to 14 residues. CDR3 sequence reads: CSAKLAGSYNERFF. The CDR3 bases are TGCAGTGCCAAGCTAGCGGGTTCCTACAATGAGCGGTTCTTC.

This clonotype was seen at least ten times. The rearrangement joins TRBV3-1 to TRBJ2-3, with no clear D. Germline V gene sequence: CDR1 LGHDT, CDR2 YNNKEL (reference sequence). The V gene lost 8 bases and the J gene lost 2 bases, with 17 bases spanning the gap. This CDR3 has 15 amino acids. DNA of the CDR3: TGTGCCAGCGGGTCCCCCTCTACCGACACAGATACGCAGTATTTT. Translation gives CASGSPSTDTDTQYF.

The chain joins TRBV25-1 to TRBJ1-1; possibly TRBD1 for D (5 bases). V was trimmed by 0 bases and J by 8 bases, leaving 10 bases between them. Germline V CDR1 and CDR2: MGHDK, SYGVNS. The CDR3 spans 13 residues. CDR3 bases: TGTGCCAGCAGTGAATACGGGGGGGAAGAAGCTTTCTTT. It yields the protein CASSEYGGEEAFF.

The chain has TRBV14 and TRBJ1-4; D perhaps matches TRBD1 (6 bases). The CDR3 is 16 residues long. V was clipped by 1 base and J by 0 bases, with 9 bases between them. Per germline, CDR1 SGHDN and CDR2 FVKESK. The CDR3 is CASSQGSGATNEKLFF. CDR3 DNA: TGTGCCAGCAGCCAAGGGTCAGGGGCAACTAATGAAAAACTGTTTTTT.

The chain joins TRBV20-1 to TRBJ2-5, with TRBD2 identical over 12 bases. From germline, CDR1 is DFQATT and CDR2 SNEGSKA (reference sequence). The junction had 10 bases not matched to a gene; V was cut back by 4 bases and J by 1 base. CDR3 length: 17 amino acids. CDR3 in amino acids: CSANPRLAGVPQETQYF. The DNA of the CDR3 is TGCAGTGCTAATCCTCGACTAGCGGGAGTCCCCCAAGAGACCCAGTACTTC.

The chain couples TRBV7-2 to TRBJ2-5; 9 bases line up with TRBD2. The J call is in doubt because the DNA end fits TRBJ2-7 better. CDR1 and CDR2 (germline): SGHTA, FQGNSA. This CDR3 has 15 amino acids. The CDR3 sequence: CASSLASSGSYEQYF. CDR3 coding DNA: TGTGCCAGCAGCTTAGCCAGTAGCGGGAGTTACGAGCAGTACTTC.

The chain combines TRBV30 with TRBJ2-6; D call uncertain. The germline CDR1 and CDR2 sequences are GTSNPN and SVGIG (reference sequence). This CDR3 is 16 amino acids long. V lost 2 bases and J lost 0, with 11 bases in between. This CDR3 reads CAWSFGILSGANVLTF. Here the CDR3 DNA reads TGTGCCTGGAGTTTTGGGATCCTCTCTGGGGCCAACGTCCTGACTTTC.

This clonotype turned up a few times. The V call is TRBV6-5, the J call TRBJ1-2, with D possibly TRBD1 on 5 matching bases. Germline V CDR1 and CDR2: MNHEY, SVGAGI. Deletions cut 2 bases from V and 8 bases from J, with 21 bases between. The CDR3 totals 16 residues. In DNA form, the CDR3 reads TGTGCCAGCAGTTACGTCAGACAGAACCTAAGGGGAGGCTACACCTTC. Protein: CASSYVRQNLRGGYTF.

The V gene is TRBV3-1, the J gene TRBJ1-1; 9 bases fit TRBD1. CDR3 length: 13 residues. Germline assignment: CDR1 LGHDT and CDR2 YNNKEL (reference sequence). Losses at the gene ends were 4 bases for V and 6 bases for J; bases not matched to a gene: 3. The CDR3 spells CASSLDRGAEAFF. CDR3 nucleotides: TGTGCCAGCAGCCTGGACAGGGGCGCTGAAGCTTTCTTT.

This clonotype was observed a few times. V is TRBV29-1 and J is TRBJ1-1; 7 nucleotides align to TRBD1. CDR1 and CDR2 from the germline V gene are SQVTM and ANQGSEA. Trimming took 6 bases from V and 5 from J; bases not matched to a gene: 3. CDR3 size: 11 residues. CDR3 coding DNA: TGCAGCGTCCACAGGGGTACTGAAGCTTTCTTT. As protein: CSVHRGTEAFF.

The gene calls are TRBV20-1 and TRBJ2-1; 12 bases map to TRBD2. This CDR3 is built from 15 residues. V shed 5 bases and J 7 bases; nucleotides not matched to a gene: 9. Germline V gives CDR1 DFQATT, CDR2 SNEGSKA (reference sequence). The chain's CDR3 is CSAYPGTSGLNEQFF. The CDR3 DNA is TGCAGTGCTTACCCCGGGACTAGCGGGTTAAATGAGCAGTTCTTC.

The chain couples TRBV9 to TRBJ2-2; 7 nucleotides agree with TRBD1. The germline V gene encodes CDR1 SGDLS and CDR2 YYNGEE. This CDR3 spans 13 amino acids. V dropped 3 bases and J dropped 7; count of bases not matched to a gene: 3. CDR3 DNA: TGTGCCAGCAGCGCATCAGGGGGCGGGGAGCTGTTTTTT. Protein product: CASSASGGGELFF.

The chain has TRBV7-2 and TRBJ2-7; D not certain. The ends were cut back, 5 bases at V and 2 bases at J, with 25 bases in the middle. The germline gives CDR1 SGHTA, CDR2 FQGNSA. This CDR3 region has 18 residues. In DNA, the CDR3 is TGTGCCAGCAGCCGCAACCGGGTCGCAATTGGTAATCCCTACGAGCAGTACTTC. As protein: CASSRNRVAIGNPYEQYF.

V gene TRBV20-1 combines with J gene TRBJ2-7, with D unclear. V gave up 5 bases and J gave up 4 bases, with 9 bases separating them. Germline CDR1 reads DFQATT; CDR2 reads SNEGSKA (reference sequence). This CDR3 is built from 11 residues. CDR3 amino acids: CSAVGRYEQYF. CDR3 in DNA: TGCAGTGCTGTCGGAAGATACGAGCAGTACTTC.

This chain joins TRBV6-6 and TRBJ1-4; D might be TRBD1 (5 bases). The CDR3 covers 17 residues. Per the germline V gene, CDR1 is MNHNY and CDR2 is SVGAGI (reference sequence). V lost 6 bases to trimming and J lost 0 bases, with 17 bases between them. In nucleotides, the CDR3 is TGTGCCAGCAGCCCCACTCGAGGACAATCAACTAATGAAAAACTGTTTTTT. Protein product: CASSPTRGQSTNEKLFF.

The chain recombines TRBV20-1 with TRBJ2-3; D possibly corresponds to TRBD2 (6 bases). Germline CDR1 and CDR2: DFQATT and SNEGSKA (reference sequence). The ends were cut back, 0 bases at V and 2 bases at J, with 15 bases in the middle. The CDR3 contains 16 residues. Written as DNA, the CDR3 is TGCAGTGCTAGAGATTCGGTGCGGGGATACACAGATACGCAGTATTTT. Protein: CSARDSVRGYTDTQYF.

J is TRBJ1-1 and V is TRBV7-8; D possibly corresponds to TRBD1 (5 bases). The germline CDR1 and CDR2 sequences are SGHVS and FQNEAQ. Deletions cut 5 bases from V and 8 bases from J, with 9 bases between. The CDR3 contains 11 residues. Written as DNA, the CDR3 is TGTGCCAGCAGCGGGGCAGGCGAAGCTTTCTTT. Protein: CASSGAGEAFF.

This clonotype was detected many times. A much larger clone lies a single base off, so this may be a read error. The rearrangement links TRBV9 to TRBJ1-4, with 8 bases that match TRBD1. Germline V gene lookup returns CDR1 SGDLS and CDR2 YYNGEE. This CDR3 contains 15 residues. CDR3 DNA: TGTGCCAGCAGCGCACCGGGACAGGCGGATGAAAAACGGTTTTTT. It translates to CASSAPGQADEKRFF.

This clonotype was seen many times. The chain employs TRBV14 and TRBJ2-1, with no clear D. CDR1 SGHDN and CDR2 FVKESK come from the germline V gene. CDR3 length equals 13 residues. The V end lost 5 bases, the J end lost 6 bases, and 11 bases lay between the germline ends. The CDR3 nucleotides are TGTGCCAGCAGCTTTCGACTCCTCAATGAGCAGTTCTTC. Translated, it gives CASSFRLLNEQFF.

The chain recombines TRBV27 with TRBJ1-5, with TRBD1 matching 9 bases. V shed 6 bases, J shed 1 base, and the junction held 10 bases outside the gene matches. The CDR3 is made up of 17 amino acids. Germline assignment: CDR1 MNHEY and CDR2 SMNVEV (reference sequence). CDR3 in DNA: TGTGCCAGCAGCCCCCTTACAGGGGGCTTAAGCAATCAGCCCCAGCATTTT. Encoded protein: CASSPLTGGLSNQPQHF.

The chain recombines TRBV9 with TRBJ1-2, with no clear D. Germline loops: CDR1 SGDLS, CDR2 YYNGEE. V gave up 2 bases and J gave up 4 bases, with 12 bases separating them. This CDR3 region has 14 residues. The CDR3: CASSVEGGRYGYTF. The CDR3 bases are TGTGCCAGCAGCGTGGAGGGAGGGCGCTATGGCTACACCTTC.

This clonotype was detected a few times. The rearrangement links TRBV6-2 or TRBV6-3 to TRBJ2-5; TRBD1 might be the D (5 bases). The length of the CDR3 is 14 residues. V was clipped by 6 bases and J by 5 bases, with 16 bases between them. Germline V gene sequence: CDR1 MNHEY, CDR2 SVGEGT. As DNA, the CDR3 is TGTGCCAGCAGACAAAGAGACAGAAGGGAGACCCAGTACTTC. Translated: CASRQRDRRETQYF.

To note about this clonotype: This may be a read error: a much more frequent sequence differs by one nucleotide. The V and J genes are TRBV6-5 and TRBJ2-1; D unclear. The V end lost 10 bases, the J end lost 6 bases, and 25 bases lay between the germline ends. Looked up from germline, CDR1 is MNHEY and CDR2 is SVGAGI. The CDR3 runs 16 residues. The CDR3 reads CANTSTGRNLRNEQFF. Here the CDR3 DNA reads TGTGCCAACACCTCTACCGGGCGGAACTTACGCAATGAGCAGTTCTTC.

The genes are TRBV28 and TRBJ2-7, with TRBD2 identical over 10 bases. CDR1 is MDHEN, CDR2 SYDVKM, per germline. This CDR3 comprises 15 residues. J was trimmed by 9 bases and V by 4 bases; bases with no gene match: 12. DNA of the CDR3: TGTGCCAGCAGTTCCGGGACTAGCGTTCCCCTAGCGCAGTACTTC. Translation: CASSSGTSVPLAQYF. Full variable domain (outside the CDR3, taken from reference TRBV28 and TRBJ2-7): DVKVTQSSRYLVKRTGEKVFLECVQDMDHENMFWYRQDPGLGLRLIYFSYDVKMKEKGDIPEGYSVSREKKERFSLILESASTNQTSMYLCASSSGTSVPLAQYFGPGTRLTVT.